This T cell receptor (beta chain) derives from a study of T-cell reconstitution after alpha-beta-depleted transplantation in children. Preparation of the TCRbeta library was carried out with unique molecular identifiers. A single record per CDR3 protein comes from TCRdb applying MiXCR to the PCR reads. The sample yields a few hundred thousand distinct CDR3 sequences, around 7% seen once. General study results and limits: There were some patients whose high TCRbeta diversity at day 60 came from surviving recipient T cells and thymic progenitors. By one year post-transplant, T-cell counts and diversity largely arose from T cells that were newly produced. By about two months after transplant, alpha-beta T cells reportedly arose from several hundred graft clones that had expanded.

The sample holds many counts of this clonotype. Its antigen is undetermined. This sequence was found in a boy aged 2 to 10 with acute lymphoblastic leukemia, due to receive a stem cell transplant. Sequenced here: PBMCs, sampled before TCRalphabeta/CD19-depleted stem cell transplant.

CDR3 bases: TGTGCCAGCAGTAACGGGATAGTGAGCACCGGGGAGCTGTTTTTT. Protein product: CASSNGIVSTGELFF. This chain joins TRBV2 and TRBJ2-2, with D perhaps TRBD2 (5 bases). This CDR3 has 15 residues. V was cut by 5 bases and J by 4 bases, with 14 bases left in between. Germline CDR1 is SNHLY and CDR2 is FYNNEI. The full variable domain, rest sourced from reference TRBV2 and TRBJ2-2, is EPEVTQTPSHQVTQMGQEVILRCVPISNHLYFYWYRQILGQKVEFLVSFYNNEISEKSEIFDDQFSVERPDGSNFTLKIRSTKLEDSAMYFCASSNGIVSTGELFFGEGSRLTVL.